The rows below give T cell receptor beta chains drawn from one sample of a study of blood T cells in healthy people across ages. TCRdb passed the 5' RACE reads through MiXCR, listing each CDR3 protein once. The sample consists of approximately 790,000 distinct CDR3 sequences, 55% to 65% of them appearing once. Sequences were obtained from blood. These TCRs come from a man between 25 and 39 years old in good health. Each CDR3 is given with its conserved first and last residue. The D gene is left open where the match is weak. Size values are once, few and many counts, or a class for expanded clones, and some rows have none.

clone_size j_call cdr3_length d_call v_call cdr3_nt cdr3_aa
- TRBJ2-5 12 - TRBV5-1 TGCTCCAGCAGCCATGGGGGCGAGACCCAGTACTTC CSSSHGGETQYF
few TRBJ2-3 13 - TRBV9 TGTGCCAGCACCACCGGGGATTCAGATACGCAGTATTTT CASTTGDSDTQYF
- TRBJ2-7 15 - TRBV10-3 TGTGCCATCAGTGGCGGGACAAGTCCCCTCTCCGAGCAGTACTTC CAISGGTSPLSEQYF
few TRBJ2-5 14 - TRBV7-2 TGTGCCAGCGCCCTCACGCGTGTTGTGGAGACCCAGTACTTC CASALTRVVETQYF
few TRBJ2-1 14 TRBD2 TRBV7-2 TGTGCCAGCAACGGCGGGGGTAGGCCCAGTGAGCAGTTCTTC CASNGGGRPSEQFF
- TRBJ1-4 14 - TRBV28 TGTGCCAGCAGTTTTTCAGGAGGAAATGAAAAACTGTTTTTT CASSFSGGNEKLFF
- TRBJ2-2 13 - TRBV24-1 TGTGCCACCAGTGATGGAAGCCCCGGGGAGCTGTTTTTT CATSDGSPGELFF
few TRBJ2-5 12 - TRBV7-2 TGTGCCAGCAGCTTAATCAAAGAGACCCAGTACTTC CASSLIKETQYF
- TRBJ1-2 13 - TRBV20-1 TGCAGTGCTAGTGACGGGGATACCTATGGCTACACCTTC CSASDGDTYGYTF
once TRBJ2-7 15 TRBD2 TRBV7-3 TGTGCCAGCAGCTTAATTGGGGGGGGGATATACGAGCAGTACTTC CASSLIGGGIYEQYF
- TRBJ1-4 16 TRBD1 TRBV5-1 TGCGCCAGCAGCTCGGGACAGATAACAACTAATGAAAAACTGTTTTTT CASSSGQITTNEKLFF
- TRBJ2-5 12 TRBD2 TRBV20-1 TGCAGTGCTAGCCCTAGCGGAGAGACCCAGTACTTC CSASPSGETQYF
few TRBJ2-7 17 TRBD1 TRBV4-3 TGCGCCAGCAGCCAAGAGGGACAGGGGGCGGTTTCCTACGAGCAGTACTTC CASSQEGQGAVSYEQYF
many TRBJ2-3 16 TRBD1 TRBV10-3 TGTGCCATCAGAGATCGAGAGACAGGGGCCGGGGATACGCAGTATTTT CAIRDRETGAGDTQYF
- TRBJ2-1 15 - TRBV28 TGTGCCAGCAGTTTATCCGTCACAGGTTCCTACGAGCAGTTCTTC CASSLSVTGSYEQFF
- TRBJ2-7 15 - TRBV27 TGTGCCAGCACCGGTTTGAAGGGCCGCAAGGGCGAGCAGTACTTC CASTGLKGRKGEQYF
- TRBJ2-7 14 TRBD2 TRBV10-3 TGTGTCATCAGTGAGTCGAGCGGGAACTACGAGCAGTACTTC CVISESSGNYEQYF
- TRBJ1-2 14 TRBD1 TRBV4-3 TGCGCCAGCAGCCTCCGGACAGGGGGAGAAGGCTACACCTTC CASSLRTGGEGYTF
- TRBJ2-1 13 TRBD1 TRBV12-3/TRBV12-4 TGTGCCAGCTCCGGGACAGGGTACAATGAGCAGTTCTTC CASSGTGYNEQFF
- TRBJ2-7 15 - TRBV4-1 TGCGCCAGCAGCCAGGTTAACAGGAGGTCCTACGAGCAGTACTTC CASSQVNRRSYEQYF
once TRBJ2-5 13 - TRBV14 TGTGCCAGCAGCCAATGGGGGAAAGAGACCCAGTACTTC CASSQWGKETQYF
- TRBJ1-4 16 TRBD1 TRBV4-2 TGTGCCAGCTCTGACAGGGGGCTCCTAAAGGGTGAAAAACTGTTTTTT CASSDRGLLKGEKLFF
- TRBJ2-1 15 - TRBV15 TGTGCCACCAGCTCAAGACCCACGCCACACAATGAGCAGTTCTTC CATSSRPTPHNEQFF
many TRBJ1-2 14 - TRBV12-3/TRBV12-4 TGTGCCAGCAGCCTCCCAGGTGGTGGCTATGGCTACACCTTC CASSLPGGGYGYTF
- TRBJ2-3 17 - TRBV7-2 TGTGCCAGCAGCACATACAGGGTAGTGTTACGGTCCGATACGCAGTATTTT CASSTYRVVLRSDTQYF
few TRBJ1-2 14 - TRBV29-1 TGCAGCGTTGACCAATCACAGGGAAACTATGGCTACACCTTC CSVDQSQGNYGYTF
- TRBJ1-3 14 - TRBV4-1 TGCGCCAGCTCGATGGGCCCCTCTGGAAACACCATATATTTT CASSMGPSGNTIYF
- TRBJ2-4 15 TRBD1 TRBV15 TGTGCCACCAGCAGGGACAGGGGGCGCGGAAACATTCAGTACTTC CATSRDRGRGNIQYF
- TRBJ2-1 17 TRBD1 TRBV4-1 TGCGCCAGCAGCCTCCAAGTCCGGGACAGGACCTACAATGAGCAGTTCTTC CASSLQVRDRTYNEQFF
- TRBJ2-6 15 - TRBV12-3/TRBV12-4 TGTGCCAGCAGTCGAGTGGGAGGTGGGGCCAACGTCCTGACTTTC CASSRVGGGANVLTF
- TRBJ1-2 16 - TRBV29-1 TGCAGCGTCCCCGCACTTGGGGTTCCCTTAATGGGGGGCTACACCTTC CSVPALGVPLMGGYTF
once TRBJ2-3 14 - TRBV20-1 TGCAGTGCCAGCCCCGGGACAAACACAGATACGCAGTATTTT CSASPGTNTDTQYF
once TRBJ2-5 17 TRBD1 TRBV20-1 TGCAGTGCTAGAGGGCGACAGGGCGGGTTGACGGGAGAGACCCAGTACTTC CSARGRQGGLTGETQYF
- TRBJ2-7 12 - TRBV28 TGTGCCAGCACTGTGGGATCCAACGAGCAGTACTTC CASTVGSNEQYF
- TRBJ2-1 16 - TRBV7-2 TGTGCCAGCAGCCACTCAGGGACTCAAGGGCGCAGTGAGCAGTTCTTC CASSHSGTQGRSEQFF
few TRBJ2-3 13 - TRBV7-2 TGTGCCAGCAGCTTAGATGTCACCGATACGCAGTATTTT CASSLDVTDTQYF
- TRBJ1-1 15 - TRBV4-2 TGTGCCAGCAGCCATCCCCCGAACGGGGACACTGAAGCTTTCTTT CASSHPPNGDTEAFF
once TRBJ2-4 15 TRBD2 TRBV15 TGTGCCACCAGCCTCCCGGGACTAGTCAAAAACATTCAGTACTTC CATSLPGLVKNIQYF
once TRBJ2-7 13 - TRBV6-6 TGTGCCAGCGGGCAGGGTAAGGCTAACGAGCAGTACTTC CASGQGKANEQYF
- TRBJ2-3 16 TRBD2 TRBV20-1 TGCAGTGCTAGACCCGGACTAGCGGGGGGTAGAGATACGCAGTATTTT CSARPGLAGGRDTQYF
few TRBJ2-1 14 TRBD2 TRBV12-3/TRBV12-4 TGTGCCAGCAGTCCAACCGGGGGGGGCAATGAGCAGTTCTTC CASSPTGGGNEQFF
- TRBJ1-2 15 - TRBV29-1 TGCAGCGTCAGACCGTCAGTGAGGATGGTCTATGGCTACACCTTC CSVRPSVRMVYGYTF
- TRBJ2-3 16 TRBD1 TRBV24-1 TGTGCCACCAGTGATCCGGCAGGGGGCGTCACAGATACGCAGTATTTT CATSDPAGGVTDTQYF
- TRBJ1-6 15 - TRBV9 TGTGCCAGCAGCGTCGGGACCACTAATAATTCACCCCTCCACTTT CASSVGTTNNSPLHF
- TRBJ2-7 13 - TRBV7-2 TGTGCCAGCAGCTTCGACAGGTACTACGAGCAGTACTTC CASSFDRYYEQYF
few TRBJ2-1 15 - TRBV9 TGTGCCAGCAGCCAACCTTCGCTGGCTCCCAATGAGCAGTTCTTC CASSQPSLAPNEQFF
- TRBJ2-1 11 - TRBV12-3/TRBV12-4 TGTGCCAGCACCCCGGGATATCAGCAGTTCTTC CASTPGYQQFF
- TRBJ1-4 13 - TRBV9 TGTGCCAGCAGCGTGAGTTCAAATGAAAAACTGTTTTTT CASSVSSNEKLFF
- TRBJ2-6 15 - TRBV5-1 TGCGCCAGCAGCTTTTTCCACTCTGGGGCCAACGTCCTGACTTTC CASSFFHSGANVLTF
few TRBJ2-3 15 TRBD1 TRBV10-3 TGTGCCAGCGCCGGGACAGGGACAAGCACAGATACGCAGTATTTT CASAGTGTSTDTQYF
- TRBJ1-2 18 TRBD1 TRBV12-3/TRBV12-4 TGTGCCAGCAGTTTGGCCGACAGGGAATCAGATTTCGGCTATGGCTACACCTTC CASSLADRESDFGYGYTF
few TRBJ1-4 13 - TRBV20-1 TGCAGTGCTAGATCCAGGGTAGATGAAAAACTGTTTTTT CSARSRVDEKLFF
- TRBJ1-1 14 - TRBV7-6 TGTGCCAGCAGCCCTAGCAGGGGATCCCTTGAAGCTTTCTTT CASSPSRGSLEAFF
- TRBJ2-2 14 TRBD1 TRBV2 TGTGCCAGCAGCGCAGGGGGCTACACCGGGGAGCTGTTTTTT CASSAGGYTGELFF
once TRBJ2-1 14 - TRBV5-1 TGCGCCAGCAGCTCAGACCGCCCTACCTACGAGCAGTTCTTC CASSSDRPTYEQFF